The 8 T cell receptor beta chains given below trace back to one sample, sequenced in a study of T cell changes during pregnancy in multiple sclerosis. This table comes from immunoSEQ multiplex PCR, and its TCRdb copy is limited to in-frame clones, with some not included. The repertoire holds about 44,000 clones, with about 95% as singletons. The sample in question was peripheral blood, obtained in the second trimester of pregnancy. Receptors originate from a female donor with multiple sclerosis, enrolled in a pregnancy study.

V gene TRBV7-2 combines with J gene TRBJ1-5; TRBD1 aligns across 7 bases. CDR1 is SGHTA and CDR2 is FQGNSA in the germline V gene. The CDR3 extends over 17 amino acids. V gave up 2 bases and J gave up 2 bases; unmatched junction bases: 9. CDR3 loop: CASSLFPSTGRNQPQHF. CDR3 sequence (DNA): TGTGCCAGCAGCTTATTCCCCTCGACAGGGCGCAATCAGCCCCAGCATTTT.

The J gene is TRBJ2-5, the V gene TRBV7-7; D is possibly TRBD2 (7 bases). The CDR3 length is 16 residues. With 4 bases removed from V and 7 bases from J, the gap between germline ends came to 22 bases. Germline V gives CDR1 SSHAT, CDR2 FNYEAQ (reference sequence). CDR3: CASSSQGLGGLGTQYF. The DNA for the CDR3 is TGTGCCAGCAGCTCCCAAGGACTAGGGGGACTTGGGACCCAGTACTTC.

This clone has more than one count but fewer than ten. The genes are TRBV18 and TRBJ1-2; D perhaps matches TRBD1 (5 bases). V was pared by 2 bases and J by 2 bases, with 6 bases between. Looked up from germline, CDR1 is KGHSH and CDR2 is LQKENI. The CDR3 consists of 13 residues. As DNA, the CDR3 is TGTGCCAGCTCACCAGACAGAAACTATGGCTACACCTTC. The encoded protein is CASSPDRNYGYTF.

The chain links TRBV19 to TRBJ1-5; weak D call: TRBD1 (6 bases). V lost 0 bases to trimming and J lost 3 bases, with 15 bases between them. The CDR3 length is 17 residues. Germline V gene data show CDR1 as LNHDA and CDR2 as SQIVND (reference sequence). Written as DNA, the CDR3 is TGTGCCAGTAGTATAGATCCGGACAGCTTTTTCAATCAGCCCCAGCATTTT. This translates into CASSIDPDSFFNQPQHF. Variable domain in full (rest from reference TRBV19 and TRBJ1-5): DGGITQSPKYLFRKEGQNVTLSCEQNLNHDAMYWYRQDPGQGLRLIYYSQIVNDFQKGDIAEGYSVSREKKESFPLTVTSAQKNPTAFYLCASSIDPDSFFNQPQHFGDGTRLSIL.

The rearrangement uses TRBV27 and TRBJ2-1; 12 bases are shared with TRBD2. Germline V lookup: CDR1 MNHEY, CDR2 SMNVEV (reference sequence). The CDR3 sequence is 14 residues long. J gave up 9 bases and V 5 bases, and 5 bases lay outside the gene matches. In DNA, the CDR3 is TGTGCCAGCAGTCTGACTAGCGGGAGTAGTGAGCAGTTCTTC. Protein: CASSLTSGSSEQFF.

CDR3 loop: CASSQRTGGYTGELFF. Here the CDR3 DNA reads TGTGCCAGCAGCCAACGGACAGGGGGTTACACCGGGGAGCTGTTTTTT. J is TRBJ2-2 and V is TRBV7-9; 10 bases are shared with TRBD1. The germline gives CDR1 SEHNR, CDR2 FQNEAQ (reference sequence). The junction had 6 bases not matched to a gene; V was cut back by 5 bases and J by 3 bases. The CDR3 has 16 amino acids.

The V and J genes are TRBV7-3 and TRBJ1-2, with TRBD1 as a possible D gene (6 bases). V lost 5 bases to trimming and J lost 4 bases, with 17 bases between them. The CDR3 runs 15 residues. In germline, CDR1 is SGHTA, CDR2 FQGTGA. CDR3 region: CASSPQGGGGYGYTF. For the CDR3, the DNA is TGTGCCAGCAGCCCCCAGGGTGGGGGCGGCTATGGCTACACCTTC.

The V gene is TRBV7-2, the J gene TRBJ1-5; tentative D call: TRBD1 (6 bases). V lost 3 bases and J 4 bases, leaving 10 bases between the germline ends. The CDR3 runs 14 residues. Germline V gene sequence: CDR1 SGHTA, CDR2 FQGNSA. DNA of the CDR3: TGTGCCAGCAGCTTGGTCAGGGGTAATCAGCCCCAGCATTTT. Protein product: CASSLVRGNQPQHF. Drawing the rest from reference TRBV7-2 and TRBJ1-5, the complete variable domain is GAGVSQSPSNKVTEKGKDVELRCDPISGHTALYWYRQSLGQGLEFLIYFQGNSAPDKSGLPSDRFSAERTGGSVSTLTIQRTQQEDSAVYLCASSLVRGNQPQHFGDGTRLSIL.